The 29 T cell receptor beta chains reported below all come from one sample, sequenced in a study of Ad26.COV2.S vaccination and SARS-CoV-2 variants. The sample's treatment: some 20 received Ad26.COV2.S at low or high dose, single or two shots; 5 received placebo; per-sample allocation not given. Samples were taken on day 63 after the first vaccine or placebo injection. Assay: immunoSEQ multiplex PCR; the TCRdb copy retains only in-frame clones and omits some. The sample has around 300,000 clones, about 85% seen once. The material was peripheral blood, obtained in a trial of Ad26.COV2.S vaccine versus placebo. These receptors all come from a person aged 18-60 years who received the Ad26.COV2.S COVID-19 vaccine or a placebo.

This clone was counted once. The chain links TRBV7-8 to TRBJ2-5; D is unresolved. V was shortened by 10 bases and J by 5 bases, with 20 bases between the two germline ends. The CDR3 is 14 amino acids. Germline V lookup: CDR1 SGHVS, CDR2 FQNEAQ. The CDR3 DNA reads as TGTGCCACCAAGCCGGCGTCCTATGGGGAGACCCAGTACTTC. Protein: CATKPASYGETQYF.

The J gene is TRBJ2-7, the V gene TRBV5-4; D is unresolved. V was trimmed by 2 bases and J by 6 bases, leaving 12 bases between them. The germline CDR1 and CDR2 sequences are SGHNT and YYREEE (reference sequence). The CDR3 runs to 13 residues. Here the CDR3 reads CASSFSSAGEQYF. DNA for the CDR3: TGTGCCAGCAGCTTTTCATCAGCTGGCGAGCAGTACTTC.

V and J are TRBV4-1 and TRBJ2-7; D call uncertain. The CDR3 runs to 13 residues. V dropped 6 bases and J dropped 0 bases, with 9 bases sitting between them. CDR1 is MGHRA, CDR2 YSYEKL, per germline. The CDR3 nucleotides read TGCGCCAGCAGACCCGACACCTCCTACGAGCAGTACTTC. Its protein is CASRPDTSYEQYF.

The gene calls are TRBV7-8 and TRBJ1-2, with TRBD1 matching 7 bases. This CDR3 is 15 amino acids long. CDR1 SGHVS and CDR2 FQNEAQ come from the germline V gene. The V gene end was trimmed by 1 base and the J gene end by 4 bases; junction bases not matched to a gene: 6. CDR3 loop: CASSLVWDSLYGYTF. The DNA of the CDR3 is TGTGCCAGCAGCTTAGTTTGGGACAGCCTCTATGGCTACACCTTC.

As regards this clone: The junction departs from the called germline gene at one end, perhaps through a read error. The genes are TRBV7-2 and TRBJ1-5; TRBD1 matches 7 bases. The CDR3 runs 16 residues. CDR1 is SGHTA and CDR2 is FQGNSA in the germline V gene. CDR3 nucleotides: TGTGCCAGCAGCTCCGGGGACAGCCAAGGCAACCAGCCCCAGCATTTT. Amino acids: CASSSGDSQGNQPQHF.

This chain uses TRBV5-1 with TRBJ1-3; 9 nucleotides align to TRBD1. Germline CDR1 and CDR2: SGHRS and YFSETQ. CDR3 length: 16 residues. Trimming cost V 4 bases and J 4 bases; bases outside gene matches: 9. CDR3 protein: CASSMTGGTGGNTIYF. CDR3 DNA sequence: TGCGCCAGCAGCATGACAGGGGGGACAGGAGGAAACACCATATATTTT.

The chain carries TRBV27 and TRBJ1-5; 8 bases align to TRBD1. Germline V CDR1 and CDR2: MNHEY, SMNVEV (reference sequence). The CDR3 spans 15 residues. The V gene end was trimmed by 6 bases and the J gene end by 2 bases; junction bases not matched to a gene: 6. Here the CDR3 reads CASRLGQGRNQPQHF. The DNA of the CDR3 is TGTGCCAGCAGACTTGGACAGGGCCGCAATCAGCCCCAGCATTTT.

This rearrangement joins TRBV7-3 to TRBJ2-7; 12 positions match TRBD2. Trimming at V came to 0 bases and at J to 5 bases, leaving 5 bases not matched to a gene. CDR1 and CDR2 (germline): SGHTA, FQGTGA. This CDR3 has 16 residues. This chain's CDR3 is CASSLTAASGRDEQYF. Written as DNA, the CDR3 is TGTGCCAGCAGCTTAACAGCCGCTAGCGGGAGGGACGAGCAGTACTTC.

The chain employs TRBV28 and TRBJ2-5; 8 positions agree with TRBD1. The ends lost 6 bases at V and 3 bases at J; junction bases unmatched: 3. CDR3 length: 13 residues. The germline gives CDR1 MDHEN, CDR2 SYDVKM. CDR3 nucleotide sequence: TGTGCCAGCAGAGCAGGGGGCGAAGAGACCCAGTACTTC. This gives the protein CASRAGGEETQYF.

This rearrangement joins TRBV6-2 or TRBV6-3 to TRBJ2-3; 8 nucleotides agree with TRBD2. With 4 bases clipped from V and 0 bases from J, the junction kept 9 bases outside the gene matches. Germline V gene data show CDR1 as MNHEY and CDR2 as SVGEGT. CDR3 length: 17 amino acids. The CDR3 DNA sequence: TGTGCCAGCAGTTCCCCCTTGACTAGCGAGAGCACAGATACGCAGTATTTT. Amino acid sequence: CASSSPLTSESTDTQYF.

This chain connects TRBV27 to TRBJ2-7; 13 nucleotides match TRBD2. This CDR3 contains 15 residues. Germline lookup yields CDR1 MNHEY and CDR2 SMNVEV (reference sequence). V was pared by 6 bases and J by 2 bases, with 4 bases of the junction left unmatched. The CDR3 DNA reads TGTGCCAGCAGCGGACTAGCGGGGGAGGCCTACGAGCAGTACTTC. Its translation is CASSGLAGEAYEQYF.

The CDR3, as DNA: TGTGCCATCGGGAGAGAGGCTTACGAGCAGTACTTC. Its protein product is CAIGREAYEQYF. The chain joins TRBV10-3 to TRBJ2-7, with D perhaps TRBD2 (5 bases). Germline CDR1 and CDR2: ENHRY and SYGVKD. This CDR3 is built from 12 residues. Trimming left V 8 bases short and J 4 bases short, with 12 bases between.

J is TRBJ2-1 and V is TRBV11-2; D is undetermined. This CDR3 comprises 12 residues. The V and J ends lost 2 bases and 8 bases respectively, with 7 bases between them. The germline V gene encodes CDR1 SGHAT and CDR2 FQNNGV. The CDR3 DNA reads TGTGCCAGCAGCTTATTTGGGGATGAGCAGTTCTTC. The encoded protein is CASSLFGDEQFF.

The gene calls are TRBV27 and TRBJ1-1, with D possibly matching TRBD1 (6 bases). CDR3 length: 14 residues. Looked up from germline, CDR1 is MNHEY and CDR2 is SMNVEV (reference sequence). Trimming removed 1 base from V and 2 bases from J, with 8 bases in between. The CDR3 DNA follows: TGTGCCAGCAGTTTATTGGACAGCAACACTGAAGCTTTCTTT. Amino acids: CASSLLDSNTEAFF.

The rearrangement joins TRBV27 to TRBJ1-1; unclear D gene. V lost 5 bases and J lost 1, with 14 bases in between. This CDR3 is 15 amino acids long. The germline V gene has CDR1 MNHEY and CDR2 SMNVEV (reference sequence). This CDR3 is CASSITQTANTEAFF. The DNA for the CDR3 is TGTGCCAGCAGTATTACTCAGACGGCGAACACTGAAGCTTTCTTT.

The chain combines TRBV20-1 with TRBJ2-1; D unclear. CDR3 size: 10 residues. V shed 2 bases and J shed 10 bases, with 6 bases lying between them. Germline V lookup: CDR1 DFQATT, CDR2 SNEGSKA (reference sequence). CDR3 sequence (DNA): TGCAGTGCTAGACCGGGCGAGCAGTTCTTC. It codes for CSARPGEQFF.

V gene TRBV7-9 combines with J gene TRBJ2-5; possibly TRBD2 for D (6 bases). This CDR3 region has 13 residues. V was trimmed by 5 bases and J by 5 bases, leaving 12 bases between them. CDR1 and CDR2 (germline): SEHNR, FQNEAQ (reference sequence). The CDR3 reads CASSAEGRETQYF. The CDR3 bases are TGTGCCAGCAGCGCGGAGGGTCGGGAGACCCAGTACTTC.

The CDR3: CASSTQNQETQYF. The DNA of the CDR3 is TGTGCCAGCAGTACCCAGAACCAAGAGACCCAGTACTTC. The chain uses TRBV6-5 and TRBJ2-5; unclear D gene. This CDR3 is 13 amino acids long. Looked up from germline, CDR1 is MNHEY and CDR2 is SVGAGI. V lost 5 bases, J lost 0 bases, and 7 bases lay in between.

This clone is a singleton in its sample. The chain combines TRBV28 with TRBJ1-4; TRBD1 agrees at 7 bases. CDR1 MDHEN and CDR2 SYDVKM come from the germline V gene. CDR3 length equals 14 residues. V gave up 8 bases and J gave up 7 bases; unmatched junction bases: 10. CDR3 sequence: CASSPMAGGEKLFF. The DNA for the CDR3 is TGTGCCAGCTCCCCCATGGCAGGGGGTGAAAAACTGTTTTTT.

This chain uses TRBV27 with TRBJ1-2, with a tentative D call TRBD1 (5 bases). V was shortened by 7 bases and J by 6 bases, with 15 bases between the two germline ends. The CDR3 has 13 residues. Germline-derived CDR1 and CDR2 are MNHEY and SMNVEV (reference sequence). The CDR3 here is CASTPWEGHGYTF. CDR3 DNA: TGTGCCAGCACCCCCTGGGAGGGACATGGCTACACCTTC.

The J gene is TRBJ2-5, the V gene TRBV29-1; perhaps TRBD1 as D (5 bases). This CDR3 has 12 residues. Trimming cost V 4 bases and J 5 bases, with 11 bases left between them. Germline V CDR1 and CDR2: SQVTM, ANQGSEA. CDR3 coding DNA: TGCAGCGTTGTCCCTGGGGCCGAGACCCAGTACTTC. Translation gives CSVVPGAETQYF.

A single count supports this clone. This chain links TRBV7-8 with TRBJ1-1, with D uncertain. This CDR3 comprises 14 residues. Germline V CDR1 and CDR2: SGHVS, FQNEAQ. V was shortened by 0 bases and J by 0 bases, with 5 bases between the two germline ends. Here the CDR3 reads CASSLARLNTEAFF. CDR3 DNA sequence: TGTGCCAGCAGCTTAGCCCGTTTGAACACTGAAGCTTTCTTT.

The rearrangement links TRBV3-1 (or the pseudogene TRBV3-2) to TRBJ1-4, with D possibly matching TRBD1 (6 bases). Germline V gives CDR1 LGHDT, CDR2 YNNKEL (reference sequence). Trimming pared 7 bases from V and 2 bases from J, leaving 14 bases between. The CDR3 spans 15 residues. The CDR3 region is CASIFNRVTNEKLFF. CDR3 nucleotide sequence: TGTGCCAGCATATTCAACAGGGTCACTAATGAAAAACTGTTTTTT.

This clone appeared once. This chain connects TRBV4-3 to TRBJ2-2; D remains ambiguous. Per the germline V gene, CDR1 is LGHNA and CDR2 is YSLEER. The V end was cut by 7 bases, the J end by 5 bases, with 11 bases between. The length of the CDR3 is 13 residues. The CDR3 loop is CASKGRTTGELFF. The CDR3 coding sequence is TGCGCCAGCAAAGGGCGAACAACCGGGGAGCTGTTTTTT.

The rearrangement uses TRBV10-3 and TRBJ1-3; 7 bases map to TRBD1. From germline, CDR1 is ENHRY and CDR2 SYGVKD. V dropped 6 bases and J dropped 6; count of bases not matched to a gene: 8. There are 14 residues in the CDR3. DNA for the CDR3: TGTGCCATCAGGGGGACAGCGAAGGAAAACACCATATATTTT. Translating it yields CAIRGTAKENTIYF.

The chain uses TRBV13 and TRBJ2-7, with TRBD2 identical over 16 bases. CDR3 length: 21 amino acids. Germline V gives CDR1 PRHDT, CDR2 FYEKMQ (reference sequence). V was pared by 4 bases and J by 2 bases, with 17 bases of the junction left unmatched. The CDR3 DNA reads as TGTGCCAGCAGCTACGAATCAGTAATAGGGACTAGCGGGAGGGAAACCTACGAGCAGTACTTC. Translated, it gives CASSYESVIGTSGRETYEQYF.

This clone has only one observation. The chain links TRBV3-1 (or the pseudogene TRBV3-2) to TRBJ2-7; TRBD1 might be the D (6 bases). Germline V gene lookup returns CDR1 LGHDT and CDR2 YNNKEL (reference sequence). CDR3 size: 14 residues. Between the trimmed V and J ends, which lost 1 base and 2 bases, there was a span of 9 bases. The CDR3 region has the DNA TGTGCCAGCAGCCAAGGGACAGAGACCTACGAGCAGTACTTC. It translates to CASSQGTETYEQYF.

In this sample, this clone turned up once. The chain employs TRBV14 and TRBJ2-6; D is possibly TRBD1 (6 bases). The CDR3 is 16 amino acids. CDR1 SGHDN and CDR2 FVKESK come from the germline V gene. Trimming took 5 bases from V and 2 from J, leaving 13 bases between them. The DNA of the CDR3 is TGTGCCAGCAGCAGAACAGGGTTCCCTGGGGCCAACGTCCTGACTTTC. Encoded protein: CASSRTGFPGANVLTF.

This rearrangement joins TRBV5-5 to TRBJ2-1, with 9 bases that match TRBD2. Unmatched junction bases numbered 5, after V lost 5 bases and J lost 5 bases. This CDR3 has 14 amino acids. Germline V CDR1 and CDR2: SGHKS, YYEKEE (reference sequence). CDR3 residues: CASRSGLAHNEQFF. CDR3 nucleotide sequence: TGTGCCAGCAGATCGGGACTAGCCCACAATGAGCAGTTCTTC.